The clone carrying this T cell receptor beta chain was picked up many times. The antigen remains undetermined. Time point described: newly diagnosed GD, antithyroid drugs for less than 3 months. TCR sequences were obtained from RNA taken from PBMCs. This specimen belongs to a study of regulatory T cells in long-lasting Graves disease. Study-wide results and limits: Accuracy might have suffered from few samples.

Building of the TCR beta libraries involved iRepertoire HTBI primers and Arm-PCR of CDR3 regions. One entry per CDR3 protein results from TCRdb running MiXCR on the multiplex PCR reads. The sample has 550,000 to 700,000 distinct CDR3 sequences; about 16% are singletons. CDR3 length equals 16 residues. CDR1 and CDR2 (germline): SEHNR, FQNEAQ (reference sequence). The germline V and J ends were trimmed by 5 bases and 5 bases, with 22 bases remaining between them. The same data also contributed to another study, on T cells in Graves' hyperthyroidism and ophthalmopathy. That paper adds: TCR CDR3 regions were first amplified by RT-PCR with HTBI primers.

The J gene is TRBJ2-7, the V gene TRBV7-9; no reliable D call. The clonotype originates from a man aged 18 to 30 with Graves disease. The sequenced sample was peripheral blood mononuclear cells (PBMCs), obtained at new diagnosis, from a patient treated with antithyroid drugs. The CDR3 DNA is TGTGCCAGCAGCCAACGAACCCGGGCCAGCCAGGACGAGCAGTACTTC. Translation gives CASSQRTRASQDEQYF. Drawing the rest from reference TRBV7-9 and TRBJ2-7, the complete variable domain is DTGVSQNPRHKITKRGQNVTFRCDPISEHNRLYWYRQTLGQGPEFLTYFQNEAQLEKSRLLSDRFSAERPKGSFSTLEIQRTEQGDSAMYLCASSQRTRASQDEQYFGPGTRLTVT.